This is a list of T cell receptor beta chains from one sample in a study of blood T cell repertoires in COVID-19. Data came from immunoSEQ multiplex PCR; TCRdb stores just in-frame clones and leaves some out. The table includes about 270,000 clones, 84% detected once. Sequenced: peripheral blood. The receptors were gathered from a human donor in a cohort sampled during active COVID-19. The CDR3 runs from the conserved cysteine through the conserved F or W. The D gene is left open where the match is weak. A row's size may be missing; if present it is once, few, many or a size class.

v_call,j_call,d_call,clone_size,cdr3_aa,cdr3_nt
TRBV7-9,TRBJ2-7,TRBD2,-,CASSLDSGGDYEQYF,TGTGCCAGCAGCTTAGATAGCGGGGGAGACTACGAGCAGTACTTC
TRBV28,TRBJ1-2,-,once,CASTRDYGYTF,TGTGCCAGCACCCGTGACTATGGCTACACCTTC
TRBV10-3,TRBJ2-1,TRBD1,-,CAITGTGGTEQFF,TGTGCCATTACCGGGACAGGAGGCACTGAGCAGTTCTTC
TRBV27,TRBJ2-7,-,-,CASGGAPSYEQYF,TGTGCCAGCGGCGGGGCGCCCTCCTACGAGCAGTACTTC
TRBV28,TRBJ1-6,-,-,CASRNSGWAGNNSPLHF,TGTGCCAGCAGGAATTCAGGTTGGGCAGGGAATAATTCACCCCTCCACTTT
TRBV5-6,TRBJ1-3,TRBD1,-,CASTGDSRNTIYF,TGTGCCAGCACAGGGGACAGTAGAAACACCATATATTTT
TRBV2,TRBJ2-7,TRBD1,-,CASSVGRTGFDEQYF,TGTGCCAGCAGTGTAGGACGGACAGGTTTTGACGAGCAGTACTTC
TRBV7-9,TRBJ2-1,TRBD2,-,CASSLGLASNEQFF,TGTGCCAGCAGTTTAGGACTAGCGTCTAATGAGCAGTTCTTC
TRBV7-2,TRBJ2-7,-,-,CASSLNAGVMYEQYF,TGTGCCAGCAGCTTGAATGCAGGGGTTATGTACGAGCAGTACTTC
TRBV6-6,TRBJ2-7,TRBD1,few,CASSFRTGGAYEQYF,TGTGCCAGCAGTTTCAGGACAGGGGGCGCGTACGAGCAGTACTTC
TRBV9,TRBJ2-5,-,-,CASSDGTGRTQYF,TGTGCCAGCAGCGACGGAACAGGAAGGACCCAGTACTTC
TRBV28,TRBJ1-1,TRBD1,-,CASSLKGRGRMNTEAFF,TGTGCCAGCAGTTTAAAGGGCAGGGGGCGGATGAACACTGAAGCTTTCTTT
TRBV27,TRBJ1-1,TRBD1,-,CASRRQGMRTEAFF,TGTGCCAGCAGGCGACAGGGCATGAGGACTGAAGCTTTCTTT
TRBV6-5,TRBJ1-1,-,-,CASTGYVTEAFF,TGTGCCAGCACAGGGTATGTCACTGAAGCTTTCTTT
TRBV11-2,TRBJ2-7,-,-,CASSPDRSYEQYF,TGTGCCAGCAGTCCCGACAGGTCCTACGAGCAGTACTTC
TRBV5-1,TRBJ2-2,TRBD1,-,CASSLGTGSTTGELFF,TGCGCCAGCAGCTTGGGGACAGGGAGTACCACCGGGGAGCTGTTTTTT
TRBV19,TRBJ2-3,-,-,CASSLAPSTDTQYF,TGTGCCAGTAGCCTAGCCCCCAGCACAGATACGCAGTATTTT
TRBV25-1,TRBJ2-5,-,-,CASEDRIQETQYF,TGTGCCAGTGAAGACAGGATTCAAGAGACCCAGTACTTC
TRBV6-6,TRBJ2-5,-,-,CASSYPGETQYF,TGTGCCAGCAGTTACCCCGGGGAGACCCAGTACTTC
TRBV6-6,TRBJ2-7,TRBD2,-,CASSRTSGTYEQYF,TGTGCCAGCAGTCGAACTAGCGGGACCTACGAGCAGTACTTC
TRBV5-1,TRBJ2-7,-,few,CASSSQGFSYEQYF,TGCGCCAGCAGCTCACAGGGTTTCTCCTACGAGCAGTACTTC
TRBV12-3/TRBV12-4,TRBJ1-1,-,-,CASSYQVNTEAFF,TGTGCCAGCAGTTATCAGGTGAACACTGAAGCTTTCTTT
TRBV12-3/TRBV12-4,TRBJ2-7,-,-,CASSLGDLEQYF,TGTGCCAGCAGTTTGGGAGATCTCGAGCAGTACTTC
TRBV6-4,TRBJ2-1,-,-,CASDARLDEQFF,TGTGCCAGCGACGCCAGGTTGGATGAGCAGTTCTTC
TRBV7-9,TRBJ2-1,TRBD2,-,CASSSLGSGGYNEQFF,TGTGCCAGCAGCTCACTAGGTTCGGGGGGCTACAATGAGCAGTTCTTC
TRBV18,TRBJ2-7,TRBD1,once,CASSSRQGRSYEQYF,TGTGCCAGCTCATCAAGACAGGGAAGGTCCTACGAGCAGTACTTC
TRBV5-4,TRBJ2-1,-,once,CASSFPGATYNEQFF,TGTGCCAGCAGCTTCCCCGGAGCTACCTACAATGAGCAGTTCTTC
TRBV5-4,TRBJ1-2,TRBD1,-,CASSPRTGESHGYTF,TGTGCCAGCAGCCCCAGGACAGGGGAGTCACATGGCTACACCTTC
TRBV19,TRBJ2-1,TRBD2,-,CASTSGDSYNEQFF,TGTGCCAGTACTAGCGGCGACTCCTACAATGAGCAGTTCTTC
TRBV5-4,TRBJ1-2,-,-,CASSLKGPTDYGYTF,TGTGCCAGCAGCTTGAAGGGCCCGACAGACTATGGCTACACCTTC
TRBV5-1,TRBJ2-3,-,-,CASSSPSTDTQYF,TGCGCCAGCAGCTCCCCCTCCACAGATACGCAGTATTTT
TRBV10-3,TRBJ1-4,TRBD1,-,CAISAAGGEKLFF,TGTGCCATCAGTGCGGCAGGGGGCGAAAAACTGTTTTTT
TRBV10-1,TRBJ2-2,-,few,CASSGGGELFF,TGCGCCAGCAGTGGCGGTGGGGAGCTGTTTTTT
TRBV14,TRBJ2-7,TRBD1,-,CASRPQGRLEKQYF,TGTGCCAGCAGGCCACAGGGGCGGCTGGAGAAGCAGTACTTC
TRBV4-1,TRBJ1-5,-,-,CASSQTGGTQPQHF,TGCGCCAGCAGCCAAACGGGGGGTACTCAGCCCCAGCATTTT
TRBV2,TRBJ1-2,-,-,CASTARGAPGYTF,TGTGCCAGCACCGCGCGGGGGGCGCCTGGCTACACCTTC
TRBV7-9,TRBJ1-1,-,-,CASSREMNTEAFF,TGTGCCAGCAGCCGAGAAATGAACACTGAAGCTTTCTTT
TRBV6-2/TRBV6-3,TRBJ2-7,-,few,CASSRPGAWEQYF,TGTGCCAGCAGCCGCCCAGGGGCGTGGGAGCAGTACTTC
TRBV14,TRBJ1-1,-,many,CASSQALGGTEAFF,TGTGCCAGCAGCCAAGCCTTAGGGGGCACTGAAGCTTTCTTT
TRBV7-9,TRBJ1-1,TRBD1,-,CASSERTGRVTEAFF,TGTGCCAGCAGCGAGCGGACAGGGAGGGTCACTGAAGCTTTCTTT
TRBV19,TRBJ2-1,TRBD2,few,CASSKLAGEYNEQFF,TGTGCCAGTAGTAAACTAGCGGGGGAGTACAATGAGCAGTTCTTC
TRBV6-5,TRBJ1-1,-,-,CASSPTLVRAEAFF,TGTGCCAGCAGTCCTACACTTGTGAGGGCTGAAGCTTTCTTT
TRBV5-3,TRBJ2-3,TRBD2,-,CARSLATSGVLTSTDTQYF,TGTGCCAGAAGCTTGGCCACTAGCGGGGTCCTTACTAGCACAGATACGCAGTATTTT
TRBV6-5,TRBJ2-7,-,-,CASSYGLRSYEQYF,TGTGCCAGCAGTTACGGCCTCCGATCCTACGAGCAGTACTTC
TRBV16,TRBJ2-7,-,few,CASSIRTAYEQYF,TGTGCCAGCAGCATTCGGACAGCCTACGAGCAGTACTTC
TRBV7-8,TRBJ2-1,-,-,CASSPRREPFRGNEQFF,TGTGCCAGCAGCCCTCGTAGAGAACCCTTTCGGGGCAATGAGCAGTTCTTC
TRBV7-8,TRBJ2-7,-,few,CASSSLGGSGYEQYF,TGTGCCAGCAGCTCCCTTGGGGGTAGCGGCTACGAGCAGTACTTC
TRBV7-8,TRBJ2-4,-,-,CASSLDSAPGSAKNIQYF,TGTGCCAGCAGCTTAGATTCGGCCCCTGGGAGCGCCAAAAACATTCAGTACTTC
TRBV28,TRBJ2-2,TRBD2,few,CASTSQGLAGATGELFF,TGTGCCAGCACGTCACAGGGACTAGCGGGGGCTACCGGGGAGCTGTTTTTT
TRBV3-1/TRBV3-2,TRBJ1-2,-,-,CASSQPRGGDINGYTF,TGTGCCAGCAGCCAACCTCGAGGGGGGGACATCAATGGCTACACCTTC
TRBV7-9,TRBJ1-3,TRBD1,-,CASSSPRGLGNTIYF,TGTGCCAGCAGCTCCCCAAGGGGGCTGGGAAACACCATATATTTT
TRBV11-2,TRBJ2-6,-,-,CASSSIARQHSGANVLTF,TGTGCCAGCAGCTCCATAGCCAGACAGCACTCTGGGGCCAACGTCCTGACTTTC
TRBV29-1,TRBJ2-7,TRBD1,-,CSVRQGIYEQYF,TGCAGCGTCCGACAGGGTATCTACGAGCAGTACTTC
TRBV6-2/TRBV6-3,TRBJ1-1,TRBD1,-,CASSYPRTGRSEMNTEAFF,TGTGCCAGCAGTTACCCGAGGACAGGGCGATCCGAAATGAACACTGAAGCTTTCTTT
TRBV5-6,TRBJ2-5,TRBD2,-,CASSFSGTSIETQYF,TGTGCCAGCAGCTTCTCCGGGACTAGCATTGAGACCCAGTACTTC